This T cell receptor beta chain was sequenced during a study of CD8 T cells in ankylosing spondylitis. Overall study findings and caveats: Roughly eight highly homologous variants made up a TCR beta motif that seemed to typify ankylosing spondylitis blood. Disease-associated clonotypes exhibited CD8+ identity and were relatively infrequent in peripheral blood. Past research had described some motif variants in reactive arthritis synovial fluid and blood. The study looked at matched synovial fluid samples from ankylosing spondylitis patients. Disease-linked clones were reported to be significantly enriched there.

Quantitative molecular-barcoded 5'-RACE generated the TCR beta libraries. MiXCR was run by TCRdb on the 5' RACE reads, yielding one entry per CDR3 protein. The data hold about 540,000 distinct CDR3 sequences, with about 13% observed a single time. There are a few counts of this clonotype. The antigen remains undetermined. This sequence was found in a male donor with ankylosing spondylitis. The sequencing input was blood, either unsorted or a sorted T cell fraction (not recorded which).

The CDR3 loop is CASSKGGSTGELFF. CDR3 coding DNA: TGTGCCAGCAGTAAAGGGGGTTCAACCGGGGAGCTGTTTTTT. This sequence joins TRBV27 and TRBJ2-2; tentative D call: TRBD1 (6 bases). Trimming cost V 5 bases and J 5 bases, with 12 bases left between them. Germline lookup yields CDR1 MNHEY and CDR2 SMNVEV (reference sequence). The CDR3 has 14 amino acids.